A selection of T cell receptor beta chains follows, all from one sample in a study of T cell responses to AZD1222 COVID-19 vaccine. Some clones are missing from TCRdb's copy, which holds only in-frame ones; the method was immunoSEQ multiplex PCR. Of about 140,000 clones detected, around 93% appear once; the ten largest clones hold 2.5% to 3%. Sequenced here: peripheral blood, sampled on day 0 of AZD1222 vaccination. These receptors were collected from an adult in good health. Each CDR3 is given with its conserved first and last residue. Fields, in order: CDR3 length, J gene, V gene, CDR3 protein.

CDR3 length: 18
J gene: TRBJ2-2
V gene: TRBV5-1
CDR3 protein: CASTANLAGGPNTGELFF

CDR3 length: 14
J gene: TRBJ1-1
V gene: TRBV7-3
CDR3 protein: CASSALDVGTEAFF

CDR3 length: 16
J gene: TRBJ2-7
V gene: TRBV7-9
CDR3 protein: CASSLLGTGGSYEQYF

CDR3 length: 13
J gene: TRBJ2-7
V gene: TRBV5-4
CDR3 protein: CASRDSSSYEQYF

CDR3 length: 16
J gene: TRBJ2-7
V gene: TRBV28
CDR3 protein: CASSLISAGGPREQYF

CDR3 length: 16
J gene: TRBJ2-3
V gene: TRBV15
CDR3 protein: CATSPRVLVSTDTQYF

CDR3 length: 15
J gene: TRBJ2-1
V gene: TRBV19
CDR3 protein: CASSINPPQYNEQFF

CDR3 length: 13
J gene: TRBJ2-2
V gene: TRBV6-4
CDR3 protein: CASSEGEGGELFF

CDR3 length: 14
J gene: TRBJ1-1
V gene: TRBV3-1/TRBV3-2
CDR3 protein: CASSQAGRNTEAFF

CDR3 length: 14
J gene: TRBJ2-5
V gene: TRBV11-3
CDR3 protein: CASSPGLAGETQYF

CDR3 length: 14
J gene: TRBJ1-5
V gene: TRBV7-2
CDR3 protein: CASSLGHSNQPQHF

CDR3 length: 13
J gene: TRBJ1-3
V gene: TRBV29-1
CDR3 protein: CSVARDLGNTIYF

CDR3 length: 14
J gene: TRBJ1-2
V gene: TRBV2
CDR3 protein: CASSDQTGNYGYTF

CDR3 length: 12
J gene: TRBJ1-2
V gene: TRBV5-4
CDR3 protein: CASSSENYGYTF

CDR3 length: 13
J gene: TRBJ2-7
V gene: TRBV6-5
CDR3 protein: CATASGFSYEQYF

CDR3 length: 16
J gene: TRBJ2-2
V gene: TRBV19
CDR3 protein: CASSALAGGKTGELFF

CDR3 length: 12
J gene: TRBJ2-3
V gene: TRBV7-2
CDR3 protein: CASSQSWDTQYF

CDR3 length: 12
J gene: TRBJ2-7
V gene: TRBV29-1
CDR3 protein: CSVQTDTYEQYF